Listed below are T cell receptor beta chains from one sample, sequenced in a study of control samples from healthy donors and cancer patients. Assay used: immunoSEQ multiplex PCR; TCRdb lists only in-frame clones, some missing. The sample lists approximately 150,000 clones, more than 80% occurring once. Sequenced material: blood. These TCRs come from a man in his late teens or twenties in good health. CDR3s include the opening cysteine and the closing phenylalanine or tryptophan. The D gene is left open where the match is weak.

TRBV19	-	TRBJ1-1	TGTGCCAGTAGATTCACGGGGAACACTGAAGCTTTCTTT	CASRFTGNTEAFF
TRBV19	-	TRBJ1-2	TGTGCCAGTAGTAGGGGTAGGGTCAACTATGGCTACACCTTC	CASSRGRVNYGYTF
TRBV28	TRBD2	TRBJ2-5	TGTGCCAGCAGTCACTCCCCGCGGGAGGAGACCCAGTACTTC	CASSHSPREETQYF
TRBV9	-	TRBJ2-3	TGTGCCAGCAGCGGCGGGGGCCCAGATACGCAGTATTTT	CASSGGGPDTQYF
TRBV5-6	-	TRBJ1-5	TGTGCCAGCAGCTTGGCGGGGAGCAATCAGCCCCAGCATTTT	CASSLAGSNQPQHF
TRBV5-6	TRBD1	TRBJ2-7	TGTGCCAGCAGCTTGATTTCTCCGGGACAGACCTACGAGCAGTACTTC	CASSLISPGQTYEQYF
TRBV6-5	-	TRBJ2-7	TGTGCCAGCAGTAACGGGGTCCGCTCCTACGAGCAGTACTTC	CASSNGVRSYEQYF
TRBV12-3/TRBV12-4	TRBD1	TRBJ1-5	TGTGCCAGCAGGAACAGGGGATCTGAGCCCCAGCATTTT	CASRNRGSEPQHF
TRBV4-1	-	TRBJ1-1	TGCGCCAGCAGCCCGGAGAGAGACACTGAAGCTTTCTTT	CASSPERDTEAFF
TRBV27	-	TRBJ1-1	TGTGCCAGCAGTTGGGGAAAATTGGAAATGAACACTGAAGCTTTCTTT	CASSWGKLEMNTEAFF
TRBV11-2	-	TRBJ2-7	TGTGCCAGCAGCTACGACAGACCCACCTACGAGCAGTACTTC	CASSYDRPTYEQYF
TRBV29-1	TRBD2	TRBJ2-1	TGCAGCGCCCTAGCGGGGGCTTCCTACAATGAGCAGTTCTTC	CSALAGASYNEQFF
TRBV28	-	TRBJ1-2	TGTGCCAGCAGTGCTCCCGGACCGCGGGCCGCTAACTATGGCTACACCTTC	CASSAPGPRAANYGYTF
TRBV4-1	-	TRBJ1-6	TGCGCCAGCAGCCAAGTTCCGGGGCAGTCAAGTTCACCCCTCCACTTT	CASSQVPGQSSSPLHF
TRBV6-6	-	TRBJ2-3	TGTGCCAGCAGTTACTCAGACCCGTCGTGGGATACGCAGTATTTT	CASSYSDPSWDTQYF
TRBV12-3/TRBV12-4	-	TRBJ2-6	TGTGCCAGCAGTCTAGCTGGGGCCAACGTCCTGACTTTC	CASSLAGANVLTF
TRBV2	-	TRBJ2-5	TGTGCCAGCAGTGAGTTCGAGACCCAGTACTTC	CASSEFETQYF